A single T cell receptor (beta chain) is shown here with its context. Its cognate antigen is unknown. V dropped 0 bases and J dropped 6 bases, with 24 bases sitting between them. The CDR3 loop spans 19 amino acids. Germline lookup yields CDR1 MNHEY and CDR2 SVGEGT. The TCR beta cDNA libraries contained unique molecular identifiers. Once about 0.85 to 11 million T cells were used, hundreds of thousands of cDNA molecules resulted. Each CDR3 protein is one row after TCRdb ran MiXCR on the PCR reads. Here the sample spans roughly 800,000 distinct CDR3 sequences, under 70% being singletons. These data originate in a study of post-analysis software for immune sequencing data. Notes on the study in general: Relative to controls, patients had a few TRBV segments at higher frequency, with TRBV5-6, TRBV5-1 and TRBV20-1 among these.

V is TRBV6-2 or TRBV6-3 and J is TRBJ2-1; maybe TRBD1 (5 bases). This receptor was taken from a girl aged 5-17 years with multiple sclerosis. Sequenced input: blood. This CDR3 reads CASSYSKGWATAQGNEQFF. CDR3 DNA sequence: TGTGCCAGCAGTTACTCGAAAGGCTGGGCGACAGCCCAAGGCAATGAGCAGTTCTTC.